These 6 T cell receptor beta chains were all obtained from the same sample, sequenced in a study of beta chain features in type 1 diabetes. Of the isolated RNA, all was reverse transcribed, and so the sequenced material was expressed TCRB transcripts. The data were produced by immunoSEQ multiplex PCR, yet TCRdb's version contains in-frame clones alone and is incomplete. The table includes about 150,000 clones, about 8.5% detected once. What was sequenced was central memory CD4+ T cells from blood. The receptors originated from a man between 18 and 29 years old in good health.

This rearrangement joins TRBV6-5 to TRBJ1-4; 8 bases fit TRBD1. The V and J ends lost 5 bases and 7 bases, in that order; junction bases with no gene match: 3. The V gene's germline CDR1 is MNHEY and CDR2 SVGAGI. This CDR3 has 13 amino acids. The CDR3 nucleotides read TGTGCCAGCAGTACAGGGGGGACTGAAAAACTGTTTTTT. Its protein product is CASSTGGTEKLFF.

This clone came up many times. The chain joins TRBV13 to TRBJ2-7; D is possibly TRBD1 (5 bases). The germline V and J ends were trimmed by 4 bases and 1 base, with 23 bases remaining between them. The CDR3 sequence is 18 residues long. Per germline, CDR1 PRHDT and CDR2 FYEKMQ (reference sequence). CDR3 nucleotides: TGTGCCAGCAGCTCCATCTCAACTCGCCAGGGATCTTCCTACGAGCAGTACTTC. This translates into CASSSISTRQGSSYEQYF.

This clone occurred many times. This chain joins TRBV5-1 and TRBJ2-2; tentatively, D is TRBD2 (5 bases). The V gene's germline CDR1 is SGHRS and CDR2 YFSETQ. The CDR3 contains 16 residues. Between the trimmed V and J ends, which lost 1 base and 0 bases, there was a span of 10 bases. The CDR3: CASSLRPGSNTGELFF. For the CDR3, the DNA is TGCGCCAGCAGCTTGCGGCCGGGGTCGAACACCGGGGAGCTGTTTTTT.

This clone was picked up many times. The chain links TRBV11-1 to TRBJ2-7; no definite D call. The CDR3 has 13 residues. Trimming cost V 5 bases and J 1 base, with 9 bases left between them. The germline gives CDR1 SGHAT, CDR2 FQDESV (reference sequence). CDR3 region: CASSERSSYEQYF. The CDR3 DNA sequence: TGTGCCAGCAGCGAGAGGTCGTCCTACGAGCAGTACTTC. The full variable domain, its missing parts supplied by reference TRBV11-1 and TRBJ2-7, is EAEVAQSPRYKITEKSQAVAFWCDPISGHATLYWYRQILGQGPELLVQFQDESVVDDSQLPKDRFSAERLKGVDSTLKIQPAELGDSAMYLCASSERSSYEQYFGPGTRLTVT.

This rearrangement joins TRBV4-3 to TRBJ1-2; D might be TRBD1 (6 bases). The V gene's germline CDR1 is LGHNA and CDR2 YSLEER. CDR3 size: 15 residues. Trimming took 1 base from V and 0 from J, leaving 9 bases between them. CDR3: CASSQATGANYGYTF. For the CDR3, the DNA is TGCGCCAGCAGCCAAGCGACAGGAGCTAACTATGGCTACACCTTC.

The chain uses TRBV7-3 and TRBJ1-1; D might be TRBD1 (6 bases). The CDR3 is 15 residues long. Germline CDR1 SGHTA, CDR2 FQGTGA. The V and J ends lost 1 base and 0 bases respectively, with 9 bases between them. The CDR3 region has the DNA TGTGCCAGCAGCTTAAATGGGGGCCTGAACACTGAAGCTTTCTTT. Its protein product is CASSLNGGLNTEAFF.